This T cell receptor (beta chain) was profiled in a study of shared clonotypes between healthy human individuals. Naive CD45RA+ and memory CD45RA-negative subsets were split from CD4+ cells. Deletions cut 5 bases from V and 6 bases from J, with 15 bases between. The CDR3 has 14 residues. The V gene's germline CDR1 is KGHSH and CDR2 LQKENI. Study-wide points: Clonotypes which were not shared had lower generation probabilities than clonotypes that all four donors shared. Sample collection involved blood only; tissue repertoires are likely different. At large depth, rarefaction still showed sorted-subset sequencing to be incomplete.

In the case of this clone: Its antigen remains unknown.

Profiled with immunoSEQ multiplex PCR; TCRdb holds only in-frame clones, not every one. The sample has some 790,000 clones, 72% seen once. This sequence originates from a young woman in good health. The source material was memory CD4+ T cells sorted from blood. Noted subset: CD45RA-negative fraction. The J gene is TRBJ2-3, the V gene TRBV18; the D gene could be TRBD1 or TRBD2 (5 bases each). The CDR3 reads CASSLHKGTDTQYF. In DNA, the CDR3 is TGTGCCAGCTCATTACACAAGGGGACGGATACGCAGTATTTT.